The TCR beta chain under discussion was sequenced for a study of T cells in Graves' hyperthyroidism and ophthalmopathy. Researchers amplified the TCR beta CDR3 regions from RNA transcripts. HTBI primers were used for first-round RT-PCR of the TCR CDR3. MiXCR was run by TCRdb on the multiplex PCR reads, yielding one entry per CDR3 protein. The sample lists some 350,000 distinct CDR3 sequences; roughly 15% were seen once. J lost 5 bases, V lost 4 bases, and 2 bases had no gene match. This CDR3 spans 14 amino acids. Germline CDR1 reads SGHVS; CDR2 reads FNYEAQ. This clonotype occurred many times. What it recognizes is unknown. Broader study findings: Progression to ophthalmopathy was predicted a median of 6.5 months early. Blood shared most expanded thyroid clonotypes above 0.001.

The receptor comes from a woman aged 60-75 years with Graves' ophthalmopathy. The rearrangement joins TRBV7-6 to TRBJ2-3; 11 bases fit TRBD2. What was sequenced was blood. This CDR3 is CASSSSGRKDTQYF. In DNA, the CDR3 is TGTGCCAGCAGCTCTAGCGGGAGGAAAGATACGCAGTATTTT.